The 29 T cell receptor beta chains listed next were all sequenced from one sample in a study of OX40 agonist ivuxolimab in advanced cancers. TCRdb's copy holds only in-frame clones and misses some; the assay was immunoSEQ multiplex PCR. The repertoire has 41,000 or so clones, approximately 87% of them found once; the top ten carry approximately 3.6%. Sequenced here: CD4+ or CD8+ T cells sorted from blood, sampled in a trial of the OX40 agonist ivuxolimab. The source of these receptors is an adult with an advanced solid tumor such as melanoma, head and neck, liver or kidney cancer.

J is TRBJ2-3 and V is TRBV30, with D uncertain. V lost 4 bases and J lost 2, with 7 bases in between. This CDR3 has 12 residues. Per the germline V gene, CDR1 is GTSNPN and CDR2 is SVGIG (reference sequence). CDR3 residues: CAWNLLTDTQYF. The CDR3 coding sequence is TGTGCCTGGAACCTACTCACAGATACGCAGTATTTT.

This clone was observed once. The rearrangement links TRBV4-1 to TRBJ2-5, with TRBD1 matching over 8 bases. The CDR3 is 14 residues long. The J segment lost 2 bases and the V segment lost 4 bases, leaving 3 bases of the junction unmatched. Per germline, CDR1 MGHRA and CDR2 YSYEKL. CDR3 sequence (DNA): TGCGCCAGCAGCCTCGGACAGGGACAAGAGACCCAGTACTTC. As protein: CASSLGQGQETQYF.

The gene calls are TRBV29-1 and TRBJ1-3, with D unclear. The V and J ends lost 7 bases and 8 bases respectively, with 12 bases between them. The CDR3 covers 11 residues. Looked up from germline, CDR1 is SQVTM and CDR2 is ANQGSEA. This CDR3 is CSANRGDTIYF. CDR3 DNA sequence: TGCAGCGCCAACAGAGGCGACACCATATATTTT.

The chain has TRBV29-1 and TRBJ2-3; unclear D gene. CDR1 and CDR2 from the germline V gene are SQVTM and ANQGSEA. The CDR3 loop spans 13 amino acids. Trimming pared 2 bases from V and 0 bases from J, leaving 6 bases between. The CDR3 DNA reads as TGCAGCGTTGAACGACCGAGCACAGATACGCAGTATTTT. This encodes CSVERPSTDTQYF.

The chain links TRBV7-9 to TRBJ1-2; D call uncertain. Trimming left V 3 bases short and J 2 bases short, with 13 bases between. The CDR3 contains 15 residues. Germline loops: CDR1 SEHNR, CDR2 FQNEAQ (reference sequence). Written as DNA, the CDR3 is TGTGCCAGCAGCTTCTCCCCCGCATTGAACTATGGCTACACCTTC. Protein sequence: CASSFSPALNYGYTF. The full variable domain, in which reference TRBV7-9 and TRBJ1-2 provide the parts outside the CDR3, is DTGVSQNPRHKITKRGQNVTFRCDPISEHNRLYWYRQTLGQGPEFLTYFQNEAQLEKSRLLSDRFSAERPKGSFSTLEIQRTEQGDSAMYLCASSFSPALNYGYTFGSGTRLTVV.

The chain combines TRBV10-2 with TRBJ1-4; D not resolved. Looked up from germline, CDR1 is WSHSY and CDR2 is SAAADI. V lost 8 bases, J lost 6 bases, and 16 bases lay in between. This CDR3 region has 14 residues. The CDR3 sequence is CASLGLGGDEKLFF. The CDR3 DNA follows: TGCGCCAGCCTGGGCCTGGGAGGAGATGAAAAACTGTTTTTT.

CDR3 coding DNA: TGTGCCAGCAGAGCGGGAGTTGATGAGACCCAGTACTTC. This translates into CASRAGVDETQYF. The chain has TRBV2 and TRBJ2-5, with 8 bases fitting TRBD2. V lost 6 bases, J lost 5 bases, and 5 bases stayed unmatched. Germline V gives CDR1 SNHLY, CDR2 FYNNEI. The CDR3 extends over 13 amino acids.

The V call is TRBV9, the J call TRBJ2-5; 8 bases are a match to TRBD2. The CDR3 totals 15 residues. The junction had 9 bases not matched to a gene; V was cut back by 3 bases and J by 5 bases. Looked up from germline, CDR1 is SGDLS and CDR2 is YYNGEE. The CDR3 here is CASSAEAGVGETQYF. CDR3 nucleotide sequence: TGTGCCAGCAGCGCAGAAGCGGGAGTTGGGGAGACCCAGTACTTC.

V is TRBV12-5 and J is TRBJ2-1; TRBD2 matches 15 bases. With V trimmed by 3 bases and J by 9 bases, 3 bases remained unmatched. This CDR3 is built from 15 residues. Germline V gene lookup returns CDR1 LGHNT and CDR2 FRNRAP. In DNA form, the CDR3 reads TGTGCTAGTGGTTTCGGACTAGCGGGGGGGGGTGAGCAGTTCTTC. Translating gives CASGFGLAGGGEQFF. Supplemented by reference TRBV12-5 and TRBJ2-1, the full variable domain reads DARVTQTPRHKVTEMGQEVTMRCQPILGHNTVFWYRQTMMQGLELLAYFRNRAPLDDSGMPKDRFSAEMPDATLATLKIQPSEPRDSAVYFCASGFGLAGGGEQFFGPGTRLTVL.

V gene TRBV11-3 combines with J gene TRBJ1-6, with 7 bases lining up with TRBD1. The J segment lost 6 bases and the V segment lost 1 base, leaving 3 bases of the junction unmatched. The germline CDR1 and CDR2 sequences are SGHNT and YENEEA. The length of the CDR3 is 15 residues. The CDR3 nucleotides read TGTGCCAGCAGCTTAGCAGGGGGAGGTAATTCACCCCTCCACTTT. Amino acid sequence: CASSLAGGGNSPLHF. Combining the CDR3 with reference TRBV11-3 and TRBJ1-6 gives the whole variable domain EAGVVQSPRYKIIEKKQPVAFWCNPISGHNTLYWYLQNLGQGPELLIRYENEEAVDDSQLPKDRFSAERLKGVDSTLKIQPAELGDSAVYLCASSLAGGGNSPLHFGNGTRLTVT.

The CDR3 is CASRDWGNEQFF. Here the CDR3 DNA reads TGTGCCAGCAGGGACTGGGGCAATGAGCAGTTCTTC. The chain combines TRBV11-1 with TRBJ2-1; maybe TRBD2 (5 bases). V dropped 6 bases and J dropped 6 bases, with 9 bases sitting between them. Per germline, CDR1 SGHAT and CDR2 FQDESV (reference sequence). This CDR3 is 12 amino acids long.

This chain connects TRBV20-1 to TRBJ2-2; D call uncertain. CDR3 size: 11 residues. The germline gives CDR1 DFQATT, CDR2 SNEGSKA (reference sequence). With 5 bases removed from V and 7 bases from J, the gap between germline ends came to 8 bases. DNA for the CDR3: TGCAGTGCTGCCTTTGTCGGGGAGCTGTTTTTT. It is translated as CSAAFVGELFF.

The gene calls are TRBV11-3 and TRBJ2-7; D might be TRBD1 or TRBD2, each matching 6 bases. The CDR3 runs to 15 residues. Germline assignment: CDR1 SGHNT and CDR2 YENEEA. Trimming removed 3 bases from V and 2 bases from J, with 14 bases in between. CDR3 bases: TGTGCCAGCAGCTTGGAAGGGGGGAGACCCTACGAGCAGTACTTC. Its translation: CASSLEGGRPYEQYF. Looking up the rest from reference TRBV11-3 and TRBJ2-7 gives the full variable domain: EAGVVQSPRYKIIEKKQPVAFWCNPISGHNTLYWYLQNLGQGPELLIRYENEEAVDDSQLPKDRFSAERLKGVDSTLKIQPAELGDSAVYLCASSLEGGRPYEQYFGPGTRLTVT.

The V call is TRBV2, the J call TRBJ2-1; maybe TRBD2 (7 bases). Germline V lookup: CDR1 SNHLY, CDR2 FYNNEI. Trimming took off 8 bases at V and 6 bases at J, with 17 bases between the two ends. The CDR3 contains 14 residues. CDR3: CASGGGPRPNEQFF. The CDR3 nucleotides are TGTGCCAGCGGGGGGGGGCCTAGGCCCAATGAGCAGTTCTTC.

The chain has TRBV6-5 and TRBJ2-3, with 11 bases fitting TRBD2. V gave up 4 bases and J gave up 1 base; unmatched junction bases: 4. The CDR3 loop spans 16 amino acids. Germline V gene sequence: CDR1 MNHEY, CDR2 SVGAGI. The CDR3 loop is CASSFSGRAGTDTQYF. The CDR3 nucleotides read TGTGCCAGCAGTTTTAGCGGGAGGGCCGGCACAGATACGCAGTATTTT.

The rearrangement uses TRBV29-1 and TRBJ1-2; TRBD1 is a possible D gene (6 bases). Trimming pared 6 bases from V and 11 bases from J, leaving 13 bases between. Germline lookup yields CDR1 SQVTM and CDR2 ANQGSEA. The CDR3 contains 10 residues. CDR3 nucleotides: TGCAGCGTGACCCAAACAGGGTACACCTTC. The encoded protein is CSVTQTGYTF.

The chain has TRBV13 and TRBJ2-1, with D maybe TRBD2 (6 bases). V shed 5 bases and J shed 8 bases, with 13 bases lying between them. This CDR3 comprises 13 residues. Germline-derived CDR1 and CDR2 are PRHDT and FYEKMQ (reference sequence). As DNA, the CDR3 is TGTGCCAGCAGCCCCGGGAGAGGCTATGAGCAGTTCTTC. It is translated as CASSPGRGYEQFF.

The chain carries TRBV5-4 and TRBJ2-5, with TRBD2 as a possible D gene (6 bases). Trimming took 2 bases from V and 3 from J, leaving 14 bases between them. There are 15 residues in the CDR3. CDR1 SGHNT and CDR2 YYREEE come from the germline V gene (reference sequence). The CDR3 region has the DNA TGTGCCAGCAGCTTAGGGCCCTCGGGGGAAGAGACCCAGTACTTC. Translated, it gives CASSLGPSGEETQYF.

The chain couples TRBV7-2 to TRBJ2-1, with a weak D call TRBD2 (6 bases). CDR3 length: 14 residues. Trimming removed 7 bases at V and 2 bases at J, with 12 bases between. The germline gives CDR1 SGHTA, CDR2 FQGNSA. CDR3 nucleotide sequence: TGTGCCAGCAACCTGCGCGGGACCTACAATGAGCAGTTCTTC. Protein: CASNLRGTYNEQFF.

The rearrangement uses TRBV23-1 and TRBJ2-3, with 9 positions matching TRBD1. TRBV23-1 is given ORF status, its function remaining uncertain. With 4 bases clipped from V and 4 bases from J, the junction kept 15 bases outside the gene matches. The CDR3 consists of 18 residues. DNA for the CDR3: TGCGCCAGCAGTCTGGGAGTTGTACGGGACAGGGCCCCAGATACGCAGTATTTT. Its translation is CASSLGVVRDRAPDTQYF.

CDR3 sequence (DNA): TGTGCCAGCAGTTCCGGACAGGACAATCAGCCCCAGCATTTT. This codes for CASSSGQDNQPQHF. The rearrangement uses TRBV28 and TRBJ1-5; TRBD1 matches 7 bases. This CDR3 region has 14 residues. The V gene end was trimmed by 4 bases and the J gene end by 3 bases; junction bases not matched to a gene: 3. The germline gives CDR1 MDHEN, CDR2 SYDVKM.

This rearrangement joins TRBV6-5 to TRBJ2-7; D possibly corresponds to TRBD2 (6 bases). The CDR3 is 15 residues long. Germline V gives CDR1 MNHEY, CDR2 SVGAGI. Trimming pared 0 bases from V and 2 bases from J, leaving 11 bases between. The CDR3 DNA is TGTGCCAGCAGTTACTCGACCGGGAGAGCCTACGAGCAGTACTTC. As protein: CASSYSTGRAYEQYF.

The chain is built from TRBV28 and TRBJ2-7; 12 bases are shared with TRBD2. Trimming cost V 8 bases and J 5 bases; bases outside gene matches: 16. The CDR3 contains 17 residues. The germline gives CDR1 MDHEN, CDR2 SYDVKM. CDR3 residues: CASGVASGRGHGDEQYF. DNA of the CDR3: TGTGCCAGCGGAGTCGCTAGCGGGAGGGGGCATGGCGACGAGCAGTACTTC.

The gene calls are TRBV25-1 and TRBJ2-2; 10 nucleotides agree with TRBD2. Germline CDR1 MGHDK, CDR2 SYGVNS. This CDR3 comprises 16 residues. Unmatched junction bases numbered 7, after V lost 3 bases and J lost 6 bases. The CDR3 sequence: CASSEQAGGLPGELFF. The CDR3 nucleotides are TGTGCCAGCAGTGAGCAAGCGGGAGGGCTTCCCGGGGAGCTGTTTTTT.

The chain recombines TRBV7-9 with TRBJ2-7; D is uncertain. This CDR3 comprises 11 residues. CDR1 and CDR2 (germline): SEHNR, FQNEAQ (reference sequence). V was pared by 4 bases and J by 7 bases, with 8 bases between. The CDR3 region is CASSSTEEQYF. The CDR3 DNA is TGTGCCAGCAGCTCCACGGAAGAGCAGTACTTC. Full variable domain (outside the CDR3, taken from reference TRBV7-9 and TRBJ2-7): DTGVSQNPRHKITKRGQNVTFRCDPISEHNRLYWYRQTLGQGPEFLTYFQNEAQLEKSRLLSDRFSAERPKGSFSTLEIQRTEQGDSAMYLCASSSTEEQYFGPGTRLTVT.

This chain links TRBV7-3 with TRBJ2-1; D unclear. Deletions cut 3 bases from V and 6 bases from J, with 3 bases between. The CDR3 has 11 amino acids. Germline assignment: CDR1 SGHTA and CDR2 FQGTGA. The chain's CDR3 is CASSLGNEQFF. The CDR3 DNA sequence: TGTGCCAGCAGCTTGGGCAATGAGCAGTTCTTC.

The chain links TRBV2 to TRBJ1-2, with D possibly being TRBD1 (5 bases). V was clipped by 7 bases and J by 4 bases, with 19 bases between them. The CDR3 has 15 amino acids. Germline CDR1 SNHLY, CDR2 FYNNEI. The CDR3 loop reads CASKGGILRGYGYTF. CDR3 sequence (DNA): TGTGCCAGCAAGGGTGGGATCTTAAGGGGCTATGGCTACACCTTC.

The chain couples TRBV7-2 to TRBJ1-5; D is unclear. Trimming cost V 4 bases and J 6 bases, with 7 bases left between them. This CDR3 contains 12 residues. The V gene's germline CDR1 is SGHTA and CDR2 FQGNSA. The CDR3 bases are TGTGCCAGCAGCTCGGAGGGTCAGCCCCAGCATTTT. Its protein is CASSSEGQPQHF. The full variable domain, with the rest looked up from reference TRBV7-2 and TRBJ1-5, is GAGVSQSPSNKVTEKGKDVELRCDPISGHTALYWYRQSLGQGLEFLIYFQGNSAPDKSGLPSDRFSAERTGGSVSTLTIQRTQQEDSAVYLCASSSEGQPQHFGDGTRLSIL.

This chain connects TRBV2 to TRBJ2-1, with 9 bases matching TRBD2. This CDR3 region has 16 residues. CDR1 and CDR2 (germline): SNHLY, FYNNEI. V was clipped by 3 bases and J by 6 bases; unmatched bases: 9. CDR3 DNA: TGTGCCAGCAGTGAGTTTGGACTAGCGTTGGGCAATGAGCAGTTCTTC. The encoded protein is CASSEFGLALGNEQFF.